This T cell receptor beta chain was sequenced in a study of shared T cell receptors in the human thymus. With 1 base clipped from V and 4 bases from J, the junction kept 12 bases outside the gene matches. CDR1 and CDR2 (germline): SGHRS, YFSETQ. This CDR3 has 17 amino acids. The method was immunoSEQ multiplex PCR; TCRdb's version includes in-frame clones alone and lacks a portion of them. There are roughly 710,000 clones in the sample; over 75% occur only once, and roughly 0.01% lies in the top ten. This clone was recorded a few times. The same sample was also used in a study of human thymus T cells.

The sequence was obtained from a girl in the first two years of life with a congenital heart defect. This chain joins TRBV5-1 and TRBJ2-5; 8 bases match TRBD1. The sequencing sample was made of thymocytes. CDR3 in DNA: TGCGCCAGCAGCTTGTACGGCAGGGGGCTGTTGGGAGAGACCCAGTACTTC. Translating gives CASSLYGRGLLGETQYF. The variable domain in full, with the rest retrieved from reference TRBV5-1 and TRBJ2-5, is KAGVTQTPRYLIKTRGQQVTLSCSPISGHRSVSWYQQTPGQGLQFLFEYFSETQRNKGNFPGRFSGRQFSNSRSEMNVSTLELGDSALYLCASSLYGRGLLGETQYFGPGTRLLVL.